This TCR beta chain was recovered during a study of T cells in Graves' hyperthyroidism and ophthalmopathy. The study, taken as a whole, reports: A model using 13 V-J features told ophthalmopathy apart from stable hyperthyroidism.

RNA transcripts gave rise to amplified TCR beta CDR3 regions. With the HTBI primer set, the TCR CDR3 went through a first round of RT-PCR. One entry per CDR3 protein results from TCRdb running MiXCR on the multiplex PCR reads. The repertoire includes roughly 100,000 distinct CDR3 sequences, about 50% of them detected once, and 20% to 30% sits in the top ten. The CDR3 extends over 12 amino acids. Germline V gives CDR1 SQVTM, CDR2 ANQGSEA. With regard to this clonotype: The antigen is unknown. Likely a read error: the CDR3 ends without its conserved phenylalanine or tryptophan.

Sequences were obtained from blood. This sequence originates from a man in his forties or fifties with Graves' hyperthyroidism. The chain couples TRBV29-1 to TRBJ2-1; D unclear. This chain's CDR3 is CSVEESIDEQFL. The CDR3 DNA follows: TGCAGCGTTGAGGAGAGTATCGATGAACAGTTCTTA.